This T cell receptor (beta chain) is from a study of shared clonotypes between healthy human individuals. Data came from immunoSEQ multiplex PCR; TCRdb stores just in-frame clones and leaves some out. The sample has 2 million to 2.5 million clones; 92% are singletons. V lost 4 bases and J 6 bases, leaving 9 bases between the germline ends. The CDR3 spans 12 residues. Germline V lookup: CDR1 LGHNA, CDR2 YNFKEQ. The V gene is TRBV4-2, the J gene TRBJ1-2; TRBD1 is a possible D gene (6 bases). Source material: naive CD4+ T cells from PBMCs. Documented subset: CD45RA+ positively selected. This receptor was obtained from a man aged 18-30 years in good health. Some clones in this sample may be carry-over from other donors' samples. The CDR3 sequence is CASSLSGDGYTF. CDR3 bases: TGTGCCAGCAGCCTTTCAGGGGATGGCTACACCTTC.